The 7 T cell receptor beta chains given below trace back to one sample, sequenced in a study of blood T cells in healthy people across ages. A second PCR, run for roughly 7 to 11 cycles, used a sample-barcoded 5' primer plus a J-beta primer mix. TCRdb re-called the 5' RACE reads with MiXCR, one entry per CDR3 protein. Here the sample spans about 830,000 distinct CDR3 sequences, 55% to 75% being singletons. Source material: blood. These receptor sequences come from a man aged 25 to 40 in good health.

This chain connects TRBV13 to TRBJ2-5; TRBD1 matches 9 bases. The J call may be faulty, since TRBJ2-4 better matches the DNA end. The germline V gene has CDR1 PRHDT and CDR2 FYEKMQ (reference sequence). The CDR3 extends over 14 amino acids. Written as DNA, the CDR3 is TGTGCCAGCAGCGGGGGACAGGGTTGGAACATTCAGTACTTC. Its translation: CASSGGQGWNIQYF.

With regard to this clonotype: Germline and junction disagree at one end, which may indicate a read error. The V gene is TRBV5-1, the J gene TRBJ2-1; either TRBD1 or TRBD2 may supply D (5 bases each). CDR3 length: 14 amino acids. CDR1 and CDR2 (germline): SGHRS, YFSETQ. The CDR3 loop is CASSLLGMDNEQFF. DNA for the CDR3: TGCGCCAGCAGCTTGCTCGGGATGGACAACGAGCAGTTCTTC.

The V call is TRBV19, the J call TRBJ2-1; tentatively, D is TRBD2 (5 bases). The ends were cut back, 11 bases at V and 0 bases at J, with 17 bases in the middle. The CDR3 contains 15 residues. Germline values: CDR1 LNHDA, CDR2 SQIVND (reference sequence). CDR3 DNA: TGTGCCCGAAGGAGGTGCGTTAGCTCCTACAATGAGCAGTTCTTC. This sequence encodes CARRRCVSSYNEQFF.

The chain recombines TRBV18 with TRBJ2-4; 13 bases map to TRBD2. The DNA end favors TRBJ2-5, so the J call may be wrong. Per the germline V gene, CDR1 is KGHSH and CDR2 is LQKENI. This CDR3 is built from 19 residues. The CDR3 region is CASSPWTSGSTISQETQYF. CDR3 nucleotide sequence: TGTGCCAGCTCACCTTGGACTAGCGGGAGCACCATTAGCCAAGAGACCCAGTACTTC.

The genes are TRBV6-6 and TRBJ2-7; D unclear. The CDR3 loop spans 13 amino acids. Germline values: CDR1 MNHNY, CDR2 SVGAGI (reference sequence). V gave up 6 bases and J gave up 7 bases, with 16 bases separating them. CDR3 bases: TGTGCCAGCAGCCTGGAATCTATCGGAGAGCAGTACTTC. Amino acids: CASSLESIGEQYF.

The J gene is TRBJ2-3, the V gene TRBV24-1; 7 bases match TRBD2. Germline V gene lookup returns CDR1 KGHDR and CDR2 SFDVKD. The J segment lost 3 bases and the V segment lost 3 bases, leaving 5 bases of the junction unmatched. There are 15 residues in the CDR3. The CDR3 spells CATSDRREFTDTQYF. The CDR3 region has the DNA TGTGCCACCAGTGATAGGCGGGAGTTTACAGATACGCAGTATTTT.

This clonotype was observed a single time. The chain carries TRBV6-1 and TRBJ1-2; a weak D match, TRBD1 (6 bases). V gave up 5 bases and J gave up 3 bases, with 16 bases separating them. Per the germline V gene, CDR1 is MNHNS and CDR2 is SASEGT. The CDR3 spans 15 residues. The CDR3 DNA reads TGTGCCAGCAGTCCTCTGGGGGCAGGCTACTATGGCTACACCTTC. This sequence encodes CASSPLGAGYYGYTF.